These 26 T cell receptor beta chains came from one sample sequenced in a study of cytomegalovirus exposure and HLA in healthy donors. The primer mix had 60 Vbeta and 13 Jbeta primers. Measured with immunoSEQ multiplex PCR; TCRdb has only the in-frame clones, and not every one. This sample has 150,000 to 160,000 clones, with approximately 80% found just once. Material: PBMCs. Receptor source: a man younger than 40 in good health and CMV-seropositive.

The CDR3 is CASSFMSYEQYF. The CDR3 coding sequence is TGTGCCAGCAGTTTCATGAGCTACGAGCAGTACTTC. The V and J genes are TRBV28 and TRBJ2-7; no reliable D call. This CDR3 is 12 amino acids long. The V gene lost 3 bases and the J gene lost 3 bases, with 6 bases spanning the gap. Germline V gives CDR1 MDHEN, CDR2 SYDVKM.

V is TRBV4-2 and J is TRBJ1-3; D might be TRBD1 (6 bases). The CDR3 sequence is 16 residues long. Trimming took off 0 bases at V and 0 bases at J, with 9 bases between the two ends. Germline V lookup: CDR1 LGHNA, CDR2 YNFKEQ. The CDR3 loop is CASSQEGTLSGNTIYF. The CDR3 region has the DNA TGTGCCAGCAGCCAAGAAGGGACACTCTCTGGAAACACCATATATTTT.

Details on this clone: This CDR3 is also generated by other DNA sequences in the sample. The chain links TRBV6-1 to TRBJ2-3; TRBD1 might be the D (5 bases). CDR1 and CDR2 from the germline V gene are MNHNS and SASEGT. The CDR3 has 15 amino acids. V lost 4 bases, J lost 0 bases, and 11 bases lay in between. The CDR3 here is CASSGRQPSTDTQYF. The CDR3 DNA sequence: TGTGCCAGCAGTGGGCGACAGCCTAGCACAGATACGCAGTATTTT.

CDR3 amino acids: CASSLAGTGPLRTFNSPLHF. The CDR3 DNA sequence: TGCGCCAGCAGCTTGGCCGGGACAGGGCCACTTCGGACGTTTAATTCACCCCTCCACTTT. The gene calls are TRBV5-1 and TRBJ1-6; 9 bases align to TRBD1. The CDR3 is 20 residues long. Germline assignment: CDR1 SGHRS and CDR2 YFSETQ. The junction had 16 bases not matched to a gene; V was cut back by 0 bases and J by 6 bases.

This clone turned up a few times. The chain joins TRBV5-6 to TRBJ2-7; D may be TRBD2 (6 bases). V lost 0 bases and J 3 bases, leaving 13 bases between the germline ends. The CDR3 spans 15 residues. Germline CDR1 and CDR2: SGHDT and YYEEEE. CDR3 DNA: TGTGCCAGCAGCTTGGTTAGCGGCAGCGTCTACGAGCAGTACTTC. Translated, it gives CASSLVSGSVYEQYF.

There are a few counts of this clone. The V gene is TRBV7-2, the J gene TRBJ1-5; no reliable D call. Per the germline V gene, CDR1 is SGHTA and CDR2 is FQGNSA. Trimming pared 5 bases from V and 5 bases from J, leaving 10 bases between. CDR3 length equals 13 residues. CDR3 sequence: CASSLNGYQPQHF. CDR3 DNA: TGTGCCAGCAGCCTAAACGGGTATCAGCCCCAGCATTTT.

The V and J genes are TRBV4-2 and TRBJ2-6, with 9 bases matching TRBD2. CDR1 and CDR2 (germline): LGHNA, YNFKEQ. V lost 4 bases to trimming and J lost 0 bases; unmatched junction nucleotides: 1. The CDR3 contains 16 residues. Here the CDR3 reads CASSPTSGSGANVLTF. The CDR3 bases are TGTGCCAGCAGCCCGACTAGCGGCTCTGGGGCCAACGTCCTGACTTTC.

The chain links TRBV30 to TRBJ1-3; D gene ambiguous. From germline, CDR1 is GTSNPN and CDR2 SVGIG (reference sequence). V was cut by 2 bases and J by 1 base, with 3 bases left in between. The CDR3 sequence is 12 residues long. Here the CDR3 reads CAWSPSGNTIYF. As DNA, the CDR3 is TGTGCCTGGAGTCCTTCTGGAAACACCATATATTTT.

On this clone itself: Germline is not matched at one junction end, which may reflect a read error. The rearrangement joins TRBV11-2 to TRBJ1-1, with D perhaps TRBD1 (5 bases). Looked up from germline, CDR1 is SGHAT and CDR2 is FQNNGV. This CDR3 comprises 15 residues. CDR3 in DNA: TGTGCCAGCAGCTTTAGGGGCACCCTGGACACTGAAGCTTCCTTT. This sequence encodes CASSFRGTLDTEASF.

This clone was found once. CDR3 amino acids: CASSSGTGQPWLFF. The CDR3 DNA sequence: TGCGCCAGCAGTTCCGGGACAGGGCAACCGTGGCTGTTTTTT. The genes are TRBV5-1 and TRBJ2-2, with 9 nucleotides matching TRBD1. This CDR3 has 14 amino acids. Germline lookup yields CDR1 SGHRS and CDR2 YFSETQ. Unmatched junction bases numbered 12, after V lost 5 bases and J lost 13 bases.

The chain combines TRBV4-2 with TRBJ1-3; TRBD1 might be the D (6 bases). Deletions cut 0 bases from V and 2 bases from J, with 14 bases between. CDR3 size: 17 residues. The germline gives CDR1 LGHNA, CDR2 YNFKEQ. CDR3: CASSQEGPRDTGNTIYF. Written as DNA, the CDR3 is TGTGCCAGCAGCCAAGAAGGGCCGAGGGACACTGGAAACACCATATATTTT.

The CDR3 region is CASSSRDRGFISTNEKLFF. The CDR3 bases are TGTGCCAGTAGCTCCCGGGACAGGGGATTTATTTCGACTAATGAAAAACTGTTTTTT. V gene TRBV19 combines with J gene TRBJ1-4; 10 bases map to TRBD1. With 6 bases clipped from V and 2 bases from J, the junction kept 15 bases outside the gene matches. The CDR3 runs 19 residues. In germline, CDR1 is LNHDA, CDR2 SQIVND (reference sequence).

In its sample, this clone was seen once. The CDR3 DNA reads as TGTGCCAGCAGCTTGGAAAGTCATCGGTCGGGACTGCAAGAGACCCAGTACTTC. Its translation is CASSLESHRSGLQETQYF. V is TRBV5-6 and J is TRBJ2-5, with D tentatively TRBD2 (6 bases). The CDR3 has 18 amino acids. CDR1 SGHDT and CDR2 YYEEEE come from the germline V gene. V dropped 0 bases and J dropped 2 bases, with 20 bases sitting between them.

The DNA of the CDR3 is TGTGCCAGCAGCCCTCGCAGGCAAGAGACCCAGTACTTC. Amino acid sequence: CASSPRRQETQYF. The V and J genes are TRBV2 and TRBJ2-5; D not resolved. Germline CDR1 SNHLY, CDR2 FYNNEI. Trimming pared 6 bases from V and 2 bases from J, leaving 10 bases between. The CDR3 loop spans 13 amino acids.

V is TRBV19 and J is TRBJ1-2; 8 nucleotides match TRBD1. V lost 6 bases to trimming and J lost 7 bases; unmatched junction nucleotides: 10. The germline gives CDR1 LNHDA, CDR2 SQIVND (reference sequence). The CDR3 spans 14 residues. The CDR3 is CASSVQGASRGYTF. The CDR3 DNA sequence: TGTGCCAGTAGCGTGCAGGGGGCGTCGCGTGGCTACACCTTC. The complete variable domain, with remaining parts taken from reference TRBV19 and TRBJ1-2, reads DGGITQSPKYLFRKEGQNVTLSCEQNLNHDAMYWYRQDPGQGLRLIYYSQIVNDFQKGDIAEGYSVSREKKESFPLTVTSAQKNPTAFYLCASSVQGASRGYTFGSGTRLTVV.

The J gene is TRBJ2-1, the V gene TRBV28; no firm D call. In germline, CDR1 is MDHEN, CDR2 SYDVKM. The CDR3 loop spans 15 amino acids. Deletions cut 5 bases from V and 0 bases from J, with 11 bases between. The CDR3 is CASSIIPSSYNEQFF. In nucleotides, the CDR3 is TGTGCCAGCAGTATAATCCCTAGCTCCTACAATGAGCAGTTCTTC. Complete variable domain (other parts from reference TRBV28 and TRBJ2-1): DVKVTQSSRYLVKRTGEKVFLECVQDMDHENMFWYRQDPGLGLRLIYFSYDVKMKEKGDIPEGYSVSREKKERFSLILESASTNQTSMYLCASSIIPSSYNEQFFGPGTRLTVL.

CDR3: CASIVWGQGEEKLFF. The CDR3 DNA reads as TGTGCCAGCATCGTGTGGGGACAGGGTGAGGAAAAACTGTTTTTT. The rearrangement links TRBV5-6 to TRBJ1-4, with 9 bases matching TRBD1. Germline CDR1 SGHDT, CDR2 YYEEEE. This CDR3 is 15 amino acids long. The junction had 11 bases not matched to a gene; V was cut back by 6 bases and J by 8 bases.

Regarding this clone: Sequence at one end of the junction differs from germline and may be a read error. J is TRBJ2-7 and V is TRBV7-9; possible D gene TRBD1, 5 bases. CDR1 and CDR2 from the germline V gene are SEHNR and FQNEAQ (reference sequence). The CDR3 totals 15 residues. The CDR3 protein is CASSLLGPKNYEQCF. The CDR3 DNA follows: TGTGCCAGCAGCTTATTGGGGCCTAAAAACTACGAGCAGTGCTTC.

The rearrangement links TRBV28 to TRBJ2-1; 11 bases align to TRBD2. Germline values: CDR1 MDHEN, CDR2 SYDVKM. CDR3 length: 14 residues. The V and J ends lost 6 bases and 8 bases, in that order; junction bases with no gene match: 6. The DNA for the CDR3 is TGTGCCAGCAGACTAGCGGGAGATAGAGATGAGCAGTTCTTC. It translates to CASRLAGDRDEQFF.

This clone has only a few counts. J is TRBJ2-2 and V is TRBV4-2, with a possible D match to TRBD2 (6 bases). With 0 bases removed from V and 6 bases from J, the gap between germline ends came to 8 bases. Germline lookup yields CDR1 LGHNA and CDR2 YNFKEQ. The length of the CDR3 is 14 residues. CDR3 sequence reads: CASSQDTGAGELFF. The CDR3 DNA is TGTGCCAGCAGCCAAGATACGGGGGCCGGGGAGCTGTTTTTT.

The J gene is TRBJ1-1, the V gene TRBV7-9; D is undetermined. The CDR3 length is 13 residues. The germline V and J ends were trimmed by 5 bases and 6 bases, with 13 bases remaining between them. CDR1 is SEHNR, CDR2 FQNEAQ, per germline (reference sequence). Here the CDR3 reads CASSPGESPEAFF. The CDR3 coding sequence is TGTGCCAGCAGCCCCGGGGAGAGTCCTGAAGCTTTCTTT. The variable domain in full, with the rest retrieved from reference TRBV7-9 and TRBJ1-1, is DTGVSQNPRHKITKRGQNVTFRCDPISEHNRLYWYRQTLGQGPEFLTYFQNEAQLEKSRLLSDRFSAERPKGSFSTLEIQRTEQGDSAMYLCASSPGESPEAFFGQGTRLTVV.

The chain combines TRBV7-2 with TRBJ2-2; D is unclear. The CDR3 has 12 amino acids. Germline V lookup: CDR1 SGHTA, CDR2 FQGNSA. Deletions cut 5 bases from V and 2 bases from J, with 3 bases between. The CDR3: CASSLNTGELFF. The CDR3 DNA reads TGTGCCAGCAGCCTCAACACCGGGGAGCTGTTTTTT.

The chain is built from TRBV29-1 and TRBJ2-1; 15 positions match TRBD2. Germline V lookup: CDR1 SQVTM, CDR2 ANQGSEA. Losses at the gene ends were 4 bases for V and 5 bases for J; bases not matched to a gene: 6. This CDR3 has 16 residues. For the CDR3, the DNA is TGCAGCGTTGGACGGACTAGCGGGAGGGGGGACAATGAGCAGTTCTTC. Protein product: CSVGRTSGRGDNEQFF.

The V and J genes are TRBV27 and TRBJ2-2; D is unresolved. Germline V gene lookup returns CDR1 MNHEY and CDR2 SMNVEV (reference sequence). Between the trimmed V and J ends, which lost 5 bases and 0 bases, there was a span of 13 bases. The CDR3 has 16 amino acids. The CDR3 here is CASSLVARANTGELFF. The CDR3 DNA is TGTGCCAGCAGTCTAGTAGCTAGAGCGAACACCGGGGAGCTGTTTTTT.

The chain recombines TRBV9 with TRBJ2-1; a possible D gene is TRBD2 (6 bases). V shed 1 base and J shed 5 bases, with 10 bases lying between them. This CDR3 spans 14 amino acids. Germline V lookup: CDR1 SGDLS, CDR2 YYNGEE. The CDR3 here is CASSVMEGNNEQFF. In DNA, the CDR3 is TGTGCCAGCAGCGTAATGGAGGGCAACAATGAGCAGTTCTTC.

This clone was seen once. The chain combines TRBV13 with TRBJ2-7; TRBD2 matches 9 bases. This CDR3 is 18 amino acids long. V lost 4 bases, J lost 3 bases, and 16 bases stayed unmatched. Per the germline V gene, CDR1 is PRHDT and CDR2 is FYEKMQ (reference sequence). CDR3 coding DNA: TGTGCCAGCAGCTCCTACTTCTCGACTAGCGGTACAAACTACGAGCAGTACTTC. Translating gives CASSSYFSTSGTNYEQYF. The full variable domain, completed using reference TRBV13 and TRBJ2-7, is AAGVIQSPRHLIKEKRETATLKCYPIPRHDTVYWYQQGPGQDPQFLISFYEKMQSDKGSIPDRFSAQQFSDYHSELNMSSLELGDSALYFCASSSYFSTSGTNYEQYFGPGTRLTVT.